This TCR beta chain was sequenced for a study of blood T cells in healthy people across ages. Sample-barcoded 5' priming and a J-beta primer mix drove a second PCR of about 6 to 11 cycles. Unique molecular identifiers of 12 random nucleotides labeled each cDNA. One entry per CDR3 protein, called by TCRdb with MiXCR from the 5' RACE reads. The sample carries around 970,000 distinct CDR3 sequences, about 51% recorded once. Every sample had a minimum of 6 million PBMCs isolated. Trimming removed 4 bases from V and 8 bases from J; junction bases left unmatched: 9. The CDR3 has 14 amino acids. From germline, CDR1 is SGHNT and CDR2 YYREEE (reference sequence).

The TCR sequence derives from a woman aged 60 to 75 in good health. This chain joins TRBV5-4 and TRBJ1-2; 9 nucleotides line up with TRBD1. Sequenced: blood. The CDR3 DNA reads TGTGCCAGCAGCCGTCAACAGGGGGCGCGAGGCTACACCTTC. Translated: CASSRQQGARGYTF.